The 2 T cell receptor beta chains below come from one sample, sequenced in a study of prognosis after radiotherapy for stage I lung cancer. Genomic DNA was subjected to two-round multiplex PCR for amplification of TCR beta CDR3. Primers specific to each TRBV and TRBJ gene were used in first-round PCR. MiXCR, run by TCRdb on the multiplex PCR reads, gives a single entry per CDR3 protein. The profile shows around 19,000 distinct CDR3 sequences, 50% of them singletons. The source was PBMCs, collected before or after stereotactic body radiation therapy (not recorded which). Every receptor here comes from a donor aged 50 or older with non-small cell lung cancer.

Only a few counts were recorded for this clonotype. CDR3 DNA: TGCGCCAGCAGCTTGGAAGGGACTAGCGGGAATACCGGGGAGCTGTTTTTT. It codes for CASSLEGTSGNTGELFF. The gene calls are TRBV5-1 and TRBJ2-2; 13 bases agree with TRBD2. Germline CDR1 and CDR2: SGHRS and YFSETQ. The trim removed 0 bases at V and 5 bases at J, leaving 4 bases unmatched. This CDR3 region has 17 residues. The full variable domain, with the rest looked up from reference TRBV5-1 and TRBJ2-2, is KAGVTQTPRYLIKTRGQQVTLSCSPISGHRSVSWYQQTPGQGLQFLFEYFSETQRNKGNFPGRFSGRQFSNSRSEMNVSTLELGDSALYLCASSLEGTSGNTGELFFGEGSRLTVL.

V usage is TRBV20-1 and J usage is TRBJ2-7; D is unresolved. The germline V and J ends were trimmed by 4 bases and 3 bases, with 25 bases remaining between them. The CDR3 has 17 amino acids. Germline V lookup: CDR1 DFQATT, CDR2 SNEGSKA (reference sequence). In nucleotides, the CDR3 is TGCAGTGCTACCCGAATGGTAACTATCTCCCATAACTACGAGCAGTACTTC. Its translation: CSATRMVTISHNYEQYF.